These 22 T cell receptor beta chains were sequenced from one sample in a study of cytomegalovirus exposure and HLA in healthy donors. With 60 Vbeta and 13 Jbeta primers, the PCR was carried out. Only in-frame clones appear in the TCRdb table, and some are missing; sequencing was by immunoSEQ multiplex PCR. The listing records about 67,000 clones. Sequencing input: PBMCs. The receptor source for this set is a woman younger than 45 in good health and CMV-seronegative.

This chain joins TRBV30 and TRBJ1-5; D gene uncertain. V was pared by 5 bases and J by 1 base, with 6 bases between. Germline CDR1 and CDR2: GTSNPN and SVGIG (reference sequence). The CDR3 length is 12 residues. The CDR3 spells CAWARSNQPQHF. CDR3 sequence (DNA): TGTGCCTGGGCTCGGAGCAATCAGCCCCAGCATTTT. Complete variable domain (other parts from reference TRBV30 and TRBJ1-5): SQTIHQWPATLVQPVGSPLSLECTVEGTSNPNLYWYRQAAGRGLQLLFYSVGIGQISSEVPQNLSASRPQDRQFILSSKKLLLSDSGFYLCAWARSNQPQHFGDGTRLSIL.

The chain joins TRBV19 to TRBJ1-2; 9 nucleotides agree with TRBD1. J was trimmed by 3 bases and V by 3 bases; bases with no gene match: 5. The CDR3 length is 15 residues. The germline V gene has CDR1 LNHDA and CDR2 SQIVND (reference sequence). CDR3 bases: TGTGCCAGTAGTATCCCGACAGGGGGGTACTATGGCTACACCTTC. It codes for CASSIPTGGYYGYTF.

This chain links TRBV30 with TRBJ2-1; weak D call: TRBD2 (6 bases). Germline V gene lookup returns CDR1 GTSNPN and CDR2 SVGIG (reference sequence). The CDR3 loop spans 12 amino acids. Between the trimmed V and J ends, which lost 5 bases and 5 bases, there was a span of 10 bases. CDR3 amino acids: CAWHGGDNEQFF. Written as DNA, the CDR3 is TGTGCCTGGCACGGGGGTGACAATGAGCAGTTCTTC. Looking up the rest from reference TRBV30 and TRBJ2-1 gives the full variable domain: SQTIHQWPATLVQPVGSPLSLECTVEGTSNPNLYWYRQAAGRGLQLLFYSVGIGQISSEVPQNLSASRPQDRQFILSSKKLLLSDSGFYLCAWHGGDNEQFFGPGTRLTVL.

In DNA form, the CDR3 reads TGTGCCTGGAGCCCAGGGGGCAGCGAAAAACTGTTTTTT. Translated: CAWSPGGSEKLFF. V is TRBV30 and J is TRBJ1-4; 8 bases map to TRBD1. The CDR3 spans 13 residues. Per the germline V gene, CDR1 is GTSNPN and CDR2 is SVGIG (reference sequence). Trimming at V came to 3 bases and at J to 8 bases, leaving 5 bases not matched to a gene.

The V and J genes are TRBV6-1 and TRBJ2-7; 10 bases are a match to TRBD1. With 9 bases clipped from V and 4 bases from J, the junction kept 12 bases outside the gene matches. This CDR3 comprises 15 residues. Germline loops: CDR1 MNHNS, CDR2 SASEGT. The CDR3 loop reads CASNYRTGGSYEQYF. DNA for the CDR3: TGTGCCAGTAATTACCGGACAGGGGGGTCTTACGAGCAGTACTTC.

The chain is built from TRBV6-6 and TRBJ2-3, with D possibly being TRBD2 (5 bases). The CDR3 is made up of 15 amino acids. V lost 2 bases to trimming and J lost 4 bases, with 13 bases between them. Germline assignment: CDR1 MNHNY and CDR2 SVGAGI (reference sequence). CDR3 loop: CASSYGLADADTQYF. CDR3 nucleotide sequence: TGTGCCAGCAGTTACGGGCTAGCTGACGCAGATACGCAGTATTTT.

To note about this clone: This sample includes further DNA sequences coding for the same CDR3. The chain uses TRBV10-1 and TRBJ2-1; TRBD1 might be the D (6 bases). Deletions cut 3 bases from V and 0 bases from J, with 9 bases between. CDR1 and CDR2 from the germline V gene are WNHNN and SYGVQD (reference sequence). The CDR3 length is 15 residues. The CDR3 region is CASSEGRGSYNEQFF. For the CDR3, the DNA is TGCGCCAGCAGTGAAGGCAGGGGCTCCTACAATGAGCAGTTCTTC.

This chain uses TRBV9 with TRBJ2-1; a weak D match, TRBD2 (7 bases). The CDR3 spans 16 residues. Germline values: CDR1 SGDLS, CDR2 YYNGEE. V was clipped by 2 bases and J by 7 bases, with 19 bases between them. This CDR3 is CASSVGGQGRSNEQFF. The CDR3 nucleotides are TGTGCCAGCAGCGTGGGGGGGCAGGGGAGGTCGAATGAGCAGTTCTTC.

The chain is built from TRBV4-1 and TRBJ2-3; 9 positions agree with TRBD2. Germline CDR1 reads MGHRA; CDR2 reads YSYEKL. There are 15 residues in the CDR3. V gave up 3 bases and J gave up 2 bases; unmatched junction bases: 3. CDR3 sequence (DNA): TGCGCCAGCAGCCAGCTAGCGGGATACACAGATACGCAGTATTTT. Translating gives CASSQLAGYTDTQYF.

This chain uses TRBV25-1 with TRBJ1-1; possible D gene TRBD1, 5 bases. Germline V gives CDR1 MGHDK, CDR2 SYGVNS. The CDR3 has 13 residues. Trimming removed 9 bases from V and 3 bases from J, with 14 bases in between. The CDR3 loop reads CASTQGIYTEAFF. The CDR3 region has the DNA TGTGCCAGTACTCAGGGTATCTACACTGAAGCTTTCTTT.

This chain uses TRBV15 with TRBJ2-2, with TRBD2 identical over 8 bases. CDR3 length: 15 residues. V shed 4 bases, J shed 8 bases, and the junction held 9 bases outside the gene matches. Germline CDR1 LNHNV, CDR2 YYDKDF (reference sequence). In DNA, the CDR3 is TGTGCCACCAGCAAACTAGCGGCCCCCATGGGGGAGCTGTTTTTT. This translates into CATSKLAAPMGELFF.

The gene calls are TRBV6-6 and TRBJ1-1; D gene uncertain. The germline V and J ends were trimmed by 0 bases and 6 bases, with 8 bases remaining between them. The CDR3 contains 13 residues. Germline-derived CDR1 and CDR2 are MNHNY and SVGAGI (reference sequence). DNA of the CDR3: TGTGCCAGCAGTTACTCAGCGGTTGCTGAAGCTTTCTTT. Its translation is CASSYSAVAEAFF.

CDR3: CASSSPRVGTGPYEQYF. CDR3 in DNA: TGTGCCAGCAGCTCCCCGAGGGTCGGGACAGGGCCCTACGAGCAGTACTTC. This chain links TRBV5-6 with TRBJ2-7, with 9 bases that match TRBD1. J lost 2 bases, V lost 3 bases, and 12 bases had no gene match. Germline CDR1 and CDR2: SGHDT and YYEEEE. The length of the CDR3 is 17 residues.

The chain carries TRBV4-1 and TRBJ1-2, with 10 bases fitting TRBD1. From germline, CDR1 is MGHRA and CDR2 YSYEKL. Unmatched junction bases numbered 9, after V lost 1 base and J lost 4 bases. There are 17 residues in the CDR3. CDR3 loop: CASSQVAGTGDTYGYTF. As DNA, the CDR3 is TGCGCCAGCAGCCAAGTAGCCGGGACAGGGGATACCTATGGCTACACCTTC.

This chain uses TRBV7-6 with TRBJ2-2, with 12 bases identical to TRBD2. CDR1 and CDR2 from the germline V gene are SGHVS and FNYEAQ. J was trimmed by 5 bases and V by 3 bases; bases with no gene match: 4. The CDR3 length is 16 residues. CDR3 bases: TGTGCCAGCAGCTTCACTAGCGGGGGGAGTACCGGGGAGCTGTTTTTT. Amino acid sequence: CASSFTSGGSTGELFF. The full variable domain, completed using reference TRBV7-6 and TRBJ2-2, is GAGVSQSPRYKVTKRGQDVALRCDPISGHVSLYWYRQALGQGPEFLTYFNYEAQQDKSGLPNDRFSAERPEGSISTLTIQRTEQRDSAMYRCASSFTSGGSTGELFFGEGSRLTVL.

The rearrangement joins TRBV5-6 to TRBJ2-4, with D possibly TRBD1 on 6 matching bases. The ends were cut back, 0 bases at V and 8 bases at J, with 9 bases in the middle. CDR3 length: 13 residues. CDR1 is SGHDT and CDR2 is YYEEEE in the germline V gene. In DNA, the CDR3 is TGTGCCAGCAGCTTGGGACCAGGGGACATTCAGTACTTC. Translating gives CASSLGPGDIQYF.

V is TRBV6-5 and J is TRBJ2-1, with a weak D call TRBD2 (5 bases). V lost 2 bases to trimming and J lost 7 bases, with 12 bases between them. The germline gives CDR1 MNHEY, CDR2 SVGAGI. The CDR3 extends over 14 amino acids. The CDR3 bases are TGTGCCAGCAGTTACGGGCTACGGGGTAATGAGCAGTTCTTC. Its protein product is CASSYGLRGNEQFF.

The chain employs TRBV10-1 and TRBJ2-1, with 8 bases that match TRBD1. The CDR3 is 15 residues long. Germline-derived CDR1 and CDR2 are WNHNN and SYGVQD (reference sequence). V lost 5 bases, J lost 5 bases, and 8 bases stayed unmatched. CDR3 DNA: TGCGCCAGCAGTAAATGGACAGGGTTGGACAATGAGCAGTTCTTC. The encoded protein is CASSKWTGLDNEQFF.

The CDR3, as DNA: TGCGCCAGCAGCCCGAGGAAAGACCACTATGGCTACACCTTC. Translation: CASSPRKDHYGYTF. The rearrangement joins TRBV4-3 to TRBJ1-2; unclear D gene. The ends were cut back, 4 bases at V and 3 bases at J, with 12 bases in the middle. Germline values: CDR1 LGHNA, CDR2 YSLEER. The CDR3 runs to 14 residues.

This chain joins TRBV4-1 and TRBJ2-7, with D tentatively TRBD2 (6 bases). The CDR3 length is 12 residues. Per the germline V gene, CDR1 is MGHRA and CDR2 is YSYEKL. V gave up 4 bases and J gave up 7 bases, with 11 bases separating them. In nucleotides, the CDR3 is TGCGCCAGCAGCCCCCCGGCGGGGGAGCAGTACTTC. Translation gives CASSPPAGEQYF.

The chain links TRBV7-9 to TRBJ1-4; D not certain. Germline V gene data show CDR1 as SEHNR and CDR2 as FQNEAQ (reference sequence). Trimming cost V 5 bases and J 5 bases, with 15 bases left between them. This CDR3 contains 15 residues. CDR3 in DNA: TGTGCCAGCAGCGAGTCGACGGGGAGGAATGAAAAACTGTTTTTT. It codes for CASSESTGRNEKLFF.

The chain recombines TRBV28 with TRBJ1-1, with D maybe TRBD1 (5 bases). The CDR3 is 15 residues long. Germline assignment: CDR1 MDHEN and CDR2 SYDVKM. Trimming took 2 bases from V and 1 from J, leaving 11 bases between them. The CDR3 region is CASSLAGGGNTEAFF. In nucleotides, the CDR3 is TGTGCCAGCAGTTTAGCCGGCGGGGGGAACACTGAAGCTTTCTTT.